One T cell receptor beta chain is described in this entry. This clonotype has a single count. Which antigen it targets is not known. Base quality data are lacking; no much larger clone is found one base away. One read is thin evidence. Patients chosen for sequencing had shown expansion of CD8+CD57+ cells by flow cytometry. All patients had severe acquired aplastic anemia diagnosed by International Study of Aplastic Anemia and Agranulocytosis and Camitta criteria. No therapy had been received by the patients at the time of blood sampling. In the study, sorted CD4+ and CD8+ blood T cells from patients with severe aplastic anemia and from healthy subjects underwent deep sequencing of TCR repertoires. In the USA, patient enrollment took place under clinicaltrials.gov protocols 00001620, 01623167, 00001397, 00071045, 00081523 and 00961064. Ficoll-Paque density gradient centrifugation was used to isolate peripheral blood mononuclear cells. Before DNA was extracted, CD4+ and CD8+ T cells were sorted using either FACS or magnetic beads.

These data are taken from a study of CD8+CD57+ T cells in acquired aplastic anemia (dated by TCRdb to the late 2010s). For the wider study: On average, sorted CD4+ and CD8+ cells yielded around 3.5 ug of extracted DNA, with a range of roughly 0.18 to 27.4 ug. CD8+CD57+ expansion was defined as frequency above the mean frequency observed in healthy subjects.

Broad study findings and their caveats: Fewer than 35 CD8+ CDR3 sequences were found to be shared between patients and controls, but these sequences appeared to be highly expressed in patients and within the immunodominant clones of the patients. Between patients and healthy controls, no significant difference in CD8+ Simpson's diversity was found (P=0.060).

Profiling of TCR beta VDJ combinations and CDR3 sequences used genomic DNA as the template. TCR repertoire sequencing was run on an Illumina HiSeq 2000. In the original analysis: Repertoires were assessed using TRBV/TRBJ rearrangement plots, CDR3 size and DJ length profiles, and Simpson's diversity index. The most abundant DNA sequence in the deep sequencing data was taken as the immunodominant clone. CDR3 amino acid sequences were screened for sharing across subjects and were compared with published repertoires and the VDJdb database. TCRdb reworked the public reads: Q25 trimming with fastp, MiXCR clone assembly, productive beta chains retained. Rows matching on CDR3 protein sequence are summarized as one entry with the most common DNA and genes. Here the V and J calls rest on TCRdb's processing, not on the authors' analysis. Counted in this sample were approximately 300,000 distinct CDR3 sequences; roughly 59% of them appeared once. Clones ranked in the top ten supply under 1.5% of the sample.

V sheds 2 bases and J sheds 8 bases, leaving 15 bases between their ends. Looking up the germline V gene (reference sequence) yields CDR1 LNHDA and CDR2 SQIVND. Taken from cysteine to phenylalanine, the CDR3 has 15 residues. Only CDR3 DNA is held: 45 bases, read in frame from base 1. Sequenced sample: sorted CD4+, CD8+, or CD8+CD57+ T cells (not recorded which) from PBMCs. The sequence was collected from a human donor with aplastic anemia. Recombination joined TRBV19 with TRBJ2-2, with TRBD1 as a weak D call on 5 bases. For the CDR3, the sequence is CASSIQSGLTGELFF. The nucleotide sequence reads as follows: TGTGCCAGTAGTATACAATCAGGGTTGACTGGGGAGCTGTTTTTT.